In this sample, the clone carrying this TCR beta chain turned up a few times. Unique molecular identifiers featured in how the TCRbeta library was prepared. TCRdb used MiXCR to reprocess the PCR reads, holding one entry per CDR3 protein. The data show hundreds of thousands of distinct CDR3 sequences, 10% to 15% seen once. This entry comes from a study of T-cell reconstitution after alpha-beta-depleted transplantation in children. This CDR3 is built from 15 residues. Germline loops: CDR1 SGHRS, CDR2 YFSETQ. V shed 0 bases and J shed 3 bases, with 13 bases lying between them. The chain uses TRBV5-1 and TRBJ2-7, with a tentative D call TRBD1 (5 bases). This TCR came from a girl aged 2 to 9 with congenital amegakaryocytic thrombocytopenia, due to receive a stem cell transplant. The sample was PBMCs, taken before TCRalphabeta/CD19-depleted stem cell transplant. This chain's CDR3 is CASSLGSGSIYEQYF. CDR3 coding DNA: TGCGCCAGCAGCTTGGGATCAGGGTCAATCTACGAGCAGTACTTC.